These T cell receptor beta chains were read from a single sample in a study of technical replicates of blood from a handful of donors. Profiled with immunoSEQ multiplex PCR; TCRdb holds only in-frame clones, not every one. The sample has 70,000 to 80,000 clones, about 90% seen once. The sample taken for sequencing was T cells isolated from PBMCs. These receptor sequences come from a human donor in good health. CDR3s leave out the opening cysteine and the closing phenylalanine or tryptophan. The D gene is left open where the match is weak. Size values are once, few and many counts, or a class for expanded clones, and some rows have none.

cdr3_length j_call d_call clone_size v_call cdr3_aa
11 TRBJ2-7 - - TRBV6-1 ASSELQTYEQY
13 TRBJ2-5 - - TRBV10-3 AISESHSDRETQY
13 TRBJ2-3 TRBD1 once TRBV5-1 ASRTGALGPDTQY
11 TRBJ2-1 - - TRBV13 ASSLLGAVEQF
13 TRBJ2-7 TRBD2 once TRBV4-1 ASSQASGRAREQY
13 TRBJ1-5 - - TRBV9 ASSVGAYSNQPQH
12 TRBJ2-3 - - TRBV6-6 ASSYPANTDTQY
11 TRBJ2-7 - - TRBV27 ASSFGADYEQY
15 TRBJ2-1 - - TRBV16 ASSPFSGNSPYNEQF
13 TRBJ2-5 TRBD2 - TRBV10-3 AITDQRGGLETQY
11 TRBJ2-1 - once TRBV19 ASSIGLASWQF
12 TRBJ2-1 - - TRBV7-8 ASSSQGMVNEQF
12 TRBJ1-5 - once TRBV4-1 ASSQDRGYQPQH
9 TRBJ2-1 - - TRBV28 ASSWGDEQF
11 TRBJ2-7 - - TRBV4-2 ASSPGATYEQY
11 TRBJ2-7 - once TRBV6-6 ASSYSDRNRAV
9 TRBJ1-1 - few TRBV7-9 ASSRGEEAF
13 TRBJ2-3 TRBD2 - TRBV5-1 ASSLREGSTDTQY
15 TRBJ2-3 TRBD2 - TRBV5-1 ASSLGGGPRSGDTQY
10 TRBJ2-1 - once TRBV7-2 ASSPQENEQF
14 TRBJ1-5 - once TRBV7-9 ASSFAVGIGKQPQH
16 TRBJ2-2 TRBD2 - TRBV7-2 ASSPRPTSGRAPGELF
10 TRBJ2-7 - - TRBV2 ASRGRYYEQY
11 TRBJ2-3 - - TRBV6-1 ASSGLLRDTQY
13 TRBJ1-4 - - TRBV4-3 ASSPTAFTGEKLF
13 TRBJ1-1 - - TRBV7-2 ASSLSVAEWTEAF
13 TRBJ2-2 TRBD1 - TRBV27 ASSLGQGATGELF
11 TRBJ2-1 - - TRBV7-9 ASTLQGLGEQF
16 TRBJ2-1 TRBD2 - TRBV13 ASSLRAGGLFLYNEQF
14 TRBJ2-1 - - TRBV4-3 ASSQRVGSLYNEQF
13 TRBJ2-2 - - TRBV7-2 ASSSLQGGTGELF
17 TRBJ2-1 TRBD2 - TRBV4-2 ASSQGYFTTSGIYNEQF
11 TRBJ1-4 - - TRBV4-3 ASSQAGNEKLF
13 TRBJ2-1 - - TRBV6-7 ASTPNRGSVYEQF
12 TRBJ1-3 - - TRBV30 AWSVSGSGNTIY
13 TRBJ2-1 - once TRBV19 ASSKAAPRGDEQF
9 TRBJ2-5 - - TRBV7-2 ASSFGETQY
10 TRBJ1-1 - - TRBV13 ASSLDAPEAF
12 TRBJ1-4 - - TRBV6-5 ASSPRTANEKLF
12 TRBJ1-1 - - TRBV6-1 ASSEAAIYTEAF
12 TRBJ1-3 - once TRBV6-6 ASSYPDSGNTIY
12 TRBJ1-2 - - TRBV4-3 ASSQFIANYGYT
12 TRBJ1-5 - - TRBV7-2 ASSSLIRTDPQH
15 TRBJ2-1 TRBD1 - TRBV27 ASSFDRGTTEVNEQF
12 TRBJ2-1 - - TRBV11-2 ASSLRDFYNEQF
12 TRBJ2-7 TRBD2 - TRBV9 ASSVSGRGYEQY
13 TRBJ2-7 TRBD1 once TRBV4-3 ASSHRGTGDSEQY
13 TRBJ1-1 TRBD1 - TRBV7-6 ASSVRNRGNTEAF
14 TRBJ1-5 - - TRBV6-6 ASSSLAGATNQPQH
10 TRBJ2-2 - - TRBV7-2 ASSSDIGELF
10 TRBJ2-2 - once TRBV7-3 ASSPSAGELF
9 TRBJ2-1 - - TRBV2 ASSFSIWEF
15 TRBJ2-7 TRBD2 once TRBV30 AWEVLNLAGGQGEQY